This passage covers 7 T cell receptor beta chains from one sample sequenced in a study of Graves' ophthalmopathy and Graves' hyperthyroidism. As the template, RNA transcripts were used to amplify TCR beta CDR3 regions. HTBI primers were used in a first-round RT-PCR, which preceded a second-round multiplex PCR. A single record per CDR3 protein comes from TCRdb applying MiXCR to the multiplex PCR reads. The sample carries just over 400,000 distinct CDR3 sequences, 20% to 25% recorded once. Sequencing used peripheral blood. The source is a woman between 18 and 29 years old with stable Graves' hyperthyroidism.

Ten or more counts support this clonotype. This rearrangement joins TRBV24-1 to TRBJ2-3, with 12 bases lining up with TRBD2. Germline trimming cut 3 bases from V and 3 bases from J; bases unmatched to any gene: 3. The CDR3 is 16 amino acids. Germline lookup yields CDR1 KGHDR and CDR2 SFDVKD. The CDR3 loop is CATSDGLAGPTDTQYF. The CDR3 coding sequence is TGTGCCACCAGTGATGGACTAGCGGGGCCAACAGATACGCAGTATTTT.

This clonotype showed up many times. The chain is built from TRBV20-1 and TRBJ2-7; 12 bases fit TRBD2. CDR3 length equals 15 residues. CDR1 and CDR2 from the germline V gene are DFQATT and SNEGSKA (reference sequence). The V and J ends lost 2 bases and 6 bases, in that order; junction bases with no gene match: 8. CDR3 sequence: CSARRLAGDFLEQYF. Here the CDR3 DNA reads TGCAGTGCTAGAAGACTAGCGGGAGACTTTCTCGAGCAGTACTTC.

At least ten counts were recorded for this clonotype. J is TRBJ1-5 and V is TRBV27; the D is unclear. Germline-derived CDR1 and CDR2 are MNHEY and SMNVEV (reference sequence). Trimming removed 0 bases from V and 2 bases from J, with 5 bases in between. CDR3 length: 14 amino acids. CDR3 in amino acids: CASSLSVGNQPQHF. The CDR3 DNA follows: TGTGCCAGCAGTTTATCAGTGGGCAATCAGCCCCAGCATTTT.

This rearrangement joins TRBV12-5 to TRBJ1-1, with D maybe TRBD1 (5 bases). CDR1 LGHNT and CDR2 FRNRAP come from the germline V gene. The length of the CDR3 is 14 residues. The ends were cut back, 2 bases at V and 6 bases at J, with 13 bases in the middle. Here the CDR3 DNA reads TGTGCTAGTGGTTTGCTGTCGGGGGAGGCTGAAGCTTTCTTT. Residues: CASGLLSGEAEAFF.

This clonotype was seen more than once but under ten times. This chain joins TRBV19 and TRBJ1-6; the D is unclear. This CDR3 region has 13 residues. Germline assignment: CDR1 LNHDA and CDR2 SQIVND (reference sequence). V lost 5 bases, J lost 6 bases, and 8 bases lay in between. The DNA for the CDR3 is TGTGCCAGTAGTCCCCGGGGTAATTCACCCCTCCACTTT. Its translation is CASSPRGNSPLHF.

This clonotype has a count of ten or more. The V gene is TRBV29-1, the J gene TRBJ1-3; weak D call: TRBD1 (5 bases). V lost 5 bases to trimming and J lost 0 bases, with 8 bases between them. This CDR3 comprises 13 residues. Germline lookup yields CDR1 SQVTM and CDR2 ANQGSEA. DNA of the CDR3: TGCAGCGTTAGGGGAGGCTCTGGAAACACCATATATTTT. Translating gives CSVRGGSGNTIYF. Full variable domain (outside the CDR3, taken from reference TRBV29-1 and TRBJ1-3): SAVISQKPSRDICQRGTSLTIQCQVDSQVTMMFWYRQQPGQSLTLIATANQGSEATYESGFVIDKFPISRPNLTFSTLTVSNMSPEDSSIYLCSVRGGSGNTIYFGEGSWLTVV.

This clonotype was observed at least ten times. At one of its ends the junction is not consistent with the germline gene, which may arise from a read error. The chain employs TRBV10-3 and TRBJ2-4; D is perhaps TRBD2 (6 bases). The germline gives CDR1 ENHRY, CDR2 SYGVKD. The CDR3 consists of 15 residues. CDR3 DNA sequence: TGTGCCATCAGTGAGTCGCGGGGTGCCAAAAACATTAAGTACTTC. Translation: CAISESRGAKNIKYF.